This passage covers 10 T cell receptor beta chains from one sample sequenced in a study of memory CD4+ T cells and cytomegalovirus serostatus. The protocol was immunoSEQ multiplex PCR, while the TCRdb copy is restricted to in-frame clones and leaves out a portion. This sample carries tens of thousands of clones, around four fifths of them seen once, and the ten largest clones take under 1%. The sort gate was single viable CD3+CD4+CD8-CD45RO+ cells for memory CD4+ T cells. The specimen was memory CD4+ T cells from blood. The receptors stem from an adult in good health and CMV-seronegative.

The chain has TRBV5-1 and TRBJ2-7; no reliable D call. CDR3 length: 13 residues. V was clipped by 4 bases and J by 2 bases, with 10 bases between them. Germline V gives CDR1 SGHRS, CDR2 YFSETQ. CDR3 protein: CASSRGLAYEQYF. The DNA of the CDR3 is TGCGCCAGCAGCCGAGGTTTGGCCTACGAGCAGTACTTC.

V usage is TRBV7-9 and J usage is TRBJ1-4, with D possibly matching TRBD1 (5 bases). Germline V gene sequence: CDR1 SEHNR, CDR2 FQNEAQ (reference sequence). The CDR3 has 17 amino acids. Trimming cost V 3 bases and J 3 bases, with 17 bases left between them. The CDR3 sequence: CASSFFSLGDPNEKLFF. In nucleotides, the CDR3 is TGTGCCAGCAGCTTTTTCTCCCTCGGGGACCCTAATGAAAAACTGTTTTTT.

The chain carries TRBV25-1 and TRBJ2-5; perhaps TRBD2 as D (5 bases). The last part of the DNA fits TRBJ2-7 better; the J call may be wrong. Germline CDR1 and CDR2: MGHDK and SYGVNS. There are 16 residues in the CDR3. CDR3: CASSDGRDKGGYEQYF. The CDR3 DNA is TGTGCCAGCAGTGATGGACGCGATAAAGGAGGATACGAGCAGTACTTC.

The J gene is TRBJ2-6, the V gene TRBV7-2; no reliable D call. CDR1 is SGHTA and CDR2 is FQGNSA in the germline V gene. Trimming removed 1 base at V and 1 base at J, with 5 bases between. CDR3 length: 15 residues. This CDR3 reads CASSLESSGANVLTF. As DNA, the CDR3 is TGTGCCAGCAGCTTAGAGAGTTCTGGGGCCAACGTCCTGACTTTC.

The chain combines TRBV18 with TRBJ1-4; D unclear. The germline CDR1 and CDR2 sequences are KGHSH and LQKENI. CDR3 size: 13 residues. V shed 3 bases and J shed 8 bases, with 10 bases lying between them. DNA of the CDR3: TGTGCCAGCTCACCCCCTCTGGGGGAAAAACTGTTTTTT. Protein sequence: CASSPPLGEKLFF.

The V and J genes are TRBV5-1 and TRBJ2-2; 8 positions agree with TRBD1. V dropped 1 base and J dropped 1; count of bases not matched to a gene: 6. This CDR3 region has 17 residues. Looked up from germline, CDR1 is SGHRS and CDR2 is YFSETQ. The DNA of the CDR3 is TGCGCCAGCAGCTTGATTCGTGGGACAGGGAACACCGGGGAGCTGTTTTTT. Its translation: CASSLIRGTGNTGELFF.

V gene TRBV6-5 combines with J gene TRBJ2-5; TRBD2 is a possible D gene (5 bases). The CDR3 runs 11 residues. Trimming took off 7 bases at V and 5 bases at J, with 8 bases between the two ends. CDR1 is MNHEY and CDR2 is SVGAGI in the germline V gene. CDR3 loop: CASIRGETQYF. CDR3 bases: TGTGCCAGCATCCGCGGGGAGACCCAGTACTTC.

This clone was seen a few times. Other DNA sequences in this sample translate to the same CDR3. The V and J genes are TRBV5-1 and TRBJ2-7; the D gene is possibly TRBD1 (6 bases). The CDR3 length is 14 residues. Germline lookup yields CDR1 SGHRS and CDR2 YFSETQ. The V and J ends lost 3 bases and 0 bases respectively, with 10 bases between them. DNA of the CDR3: TGCGCCAGCAGCTCGGACAGTCTCTCCTACGAGCAGTACTTC. It codes for CASSSDSLSYEQYF.

The chain joins TRBV7-2 to TRBJ1-6, with TRBD1 identical over 10 bases. The CDR3 totals 14 residues. CDR1 SGHTA and CDR2 FQGNSA come from the germline V gene. Losses at the gene ends were 4 bases for V and 17 bases for J; bases not matched to a gene: 11. The CDR3 sequence is CASSSDRGPQPVHF. CDR3 in DNA: TGTGCCAGCAGCTCAGACAGGGGGCCCCAGCCCGTCCACTTT.

With regard to this clone: Distinct nucleotide sequences in the sample also encode this CDR3. The chain uses TRBV7-3 and TRBJ2-5, with D perhaps given as TRBD1 or TRBD2 (5 bases each). V lost 5 bases and J lost 3, with 10 bases in between. Germline V gives CDR1 SGHTA, CDR2 FQGTGA. The CDR3 loop spans 13 amino acids. The CDR3 bases are TGTGCCAGCAGCCGGGGCAGAGAAGAGACCCAGTACTTC. Translating it yields CASSRGREETQYF.